Listed below are T cell receptor beta chains from one sample, sequenced in a study of beta chain features in type 1 diabetes. Assay: immunoSEQ multiplex PCR; the TCRdb copy retains only in-frame clones and omits some. The sample gives around 340,000 clones, around 9.3% of which show up once; around 1% is in the top ten. Sequenced sample: central memory CD4+ T cells from blood. Every receptor here comes from a man aged 25-45 years with type 1 diabetes. Each CDR3 is given without its conserved first and last residue. Where a row states a size, it is once, few, many or the class of an expanded clone; other rows omit it.

J gene,clone size,V gene,CDR3 protein
TRBJ2-3,NA,TRBV18,ASSPPGTGTADTQY
TRBJ1-2,NA,TRBV6-5,ASSSLGTGGRYT
TRBJ1-4,few,TRBV21-1,ASGVWVTNEKLF
TRBJ2-7,NA,TRBV7-2,ASSLAQYEQY
TRBJ2-5,NA,TRBV6-1,ASSKAGVRETQY
TRBJ2-6,NA,TRBV27,ASSVTSSSGANVLT
TRBJ2-5,NA,TRBV6-1,ASSEVASQGETQY
TRBJ2-5,many,TRBV7-2,ASSFPPETQY
TRBJ2-3,NA,TRBV5-1,ASSPGGVDTQY
TRBJ2-3,few,TRBV10-3,AISESVGTDTQY
TRBJ2-1,few,TRBV2,ATGGELTYNEQF
TRBJ2-3,few,TRBV18,ASSPISLAGSTDTQY
TRBJ2-5,NA,TRBV7-2,ASNSNLDSQETQY
TRBJ2-1,many,TRBV7-2,ASSPVVAGGHNEQF
TRBJ2-7,NA,TRBV29-1,SVERDRVGEQY
TRBJ2-3,NA,TRBV28,ATSGGTDTQY
TRBJ2-1,few,TRBV7-2,ASSLSGTYNEQF
TRBJ2-3,NA,TRBV19,ATTRTSGGASNTQY
TRBJ2-7,few,TRBV9,ASSVVADGEQY
TRBJ2-3,NA,TRBV2,ASSEYLTDTQY
TRBJ2-3,many,TRBV5-1,ASSRAATGNTDTQY
TRBJ2-1,NA,TRBV7-2,ASSLAFPTSGGSKGYEQF
TRBJ1-3,few,TRBV4-3,ASSPDRAGNTIY
TRBJ2-1,NA,TRBV9,ASSVAPAGGQNEQF
TRBJ2-2,NA,TRBV28,ASSLSFPDTGELF
TRBJ1-1,NA,TRBV7-6,ASSSRGGGYTEAF
TRBJ1-1,once,TRBV5-6,ASTWTRSFEAF
TRBJ2-1,few,TRBV11-3,ASSLDSSSYNEQF
TRBJ1-2,NA,TRBV5-1,ASSPTVGYGYT
TRBJ2-5,NA,TRBV5-1,ASSLGPAQETQY
TRBJ2-7,few,TRBV5-8,ASSLGSGGGRYEQY
TRBJ2-6,NA,TRBV5-1,ASKDRVGANVLT
TRBJ2-3,NA,TRBV11-2,ASSYDRGGISKDTQY
TRBJ1-2,NA,TRBV6-5,ASSSQAGSGYT
TRBJ2-7,NA,TRBV6-5,ASSRQVGRAYEQY
TRBJ1-3,many,TRBV9,ASSPSPGASGNTIY
TRBJ2-7,few,TRBV7-2,ASSLPRQGTLGYEQY
TRBJ2-7,few,TRBV18,ASSPARSSYEQY